The clone carrying this TCR beta chain appeared a few times. Its antigen is still unknown. The record originates from a study of beta chain features in type 1 diabetes. Study observations and caveats: For Type 1 diabetes patients, all four CD4+ subsets carried TCRB CDR3s that were moderately but significantly shorter.

The study reverse transcribed the entire isolated RNA, so it sequenced expressed TCRB transcripts. Measured with immunoSEQ multiplex PCR; TCRdb has only the in-frame clones, and not every one. Altogether hundreds of thousands of clones are present, around an eighth being singletons, with the ten largest covering 0.022%. This CDR3 region has 15 residues. Losses at the gene ends were 4 bases for V and 3 bases for J; bases not matched to a gene: 5. Germline assignment: CDR1 SGHNT and CDR2 YYREEE (reference sequence). Source material: naive CD4+ T cells from blood. The chain carries TRBV5-4 and TRBJ2-4, with 9 bases identical to TRBD1. This clonotype was sampled from a man aged 18-30 years with type 1 diabetes. The DNA of the CDR3 is TGTGCCAGCAGCCCAGCGGGACAGGGCAAAAACATTCAGTACTTC. Its translation: CASSPAGQGKNIQYF. The full variable domain, with the rest looked up from reference TRBV5-4 and TRBJ2-4, is ETGVTQSPTHLIKTRGQQVTLRCSSQSGHNTVSWYQQALGQGPQFIFQYYREEENGRGNFPPRFSGLQFPNYSSELNVNALELDDSALYLCASSPAGQGKNIQYFGAGTRLSVL.